This TCR beta chain is drawn from a study of OX40 agonist ivuxolimab in advanced cancers. Study-level points and caveats: On average, CD8+ T cells showed a greater number of expanded clones than CD4+. Some nonresponders additionally presented with little normalized T-cell clonal expansion.

The CDR3 is 14 residues long. V lost 3 bases, J lost 2 bases, and 11 bases lay in between. Germline-derived CDR1 and CDR2 are MNHEY and SMNVEV (reference sequence). With respect to this clone: Its cognate antigen is unknown.

Clones were read by immunoSEQ multiplex PCR, and TCRdb kept only the in-frame ones, dropping some. The table shows about 30,000 clones, with 90% occurring only once. Exclusion of a patient followed from autoimmune disease history or systemic immunosuppression. The chain is built from TRBV27 and TRBJ2-7; TRBD2 is a possible D gene (5 bases). Sequenced here: CD4+ or CD8+ T cells sorted from blood, sampled in a trial of the OX40 agonist ivuxolimab. The sequence was collected from an adult with an advanced solid tumor such as melanoma, head and neck, liver or kidney cancer. This CDR3 is CASSFSAAPYEQYF. The CDR3 nucleotides are TGTGCCAGCAGTTTTAGCGCAGCCCCCTACGAGCAGTACTTC.